The next 32 T cell receptor beta chains were all read from a single sample in a study of cytomegalovirus exposure and HLA in healthy donors. Clones were read by immunoSEQ multiplex PCR, and TCRdb kept only the in-frame ones, dropping some. Altogether 200,000 to 300,000 clones are present, 87% being singletons, with the ten largest covering 12%. Sequenced sample: PBMCs. The receptors shown here come from a man aged 18 to 35 in good health and CMV-seropositive.

The genes are TRBV6-1 and TRBJ2-1, with TRBD2 matching over 12 bases. The germline CDR1 and CDR2 sequences are MNHNS and SASEGT. The CDR3 consists of 15 residues. V was pared by 6 bases and J by 3 bases, with 3 bases of the junction left unmatched. CDR3 protein: CASSPTSGSYNEQFF. CDR3 nucleotide sequence: TGTGCCAGCAGCCCGACTAGCGGGAGCTACAATGAGCAGTTCTTC.

The chain couples TRBV11-3 to TRBJ2-1, with 10 positions matching TRBD2. This CDR3 has 17 residues. Germline V gene data show CDR1 as SGHNT and CDR2 as YENEEA. The ends lost 6 bases at V and 6 bases at J; junction bases unmatched: 14. As DNA, the CDR3 is TGTGCCAGCAGTTCTAATAGTCTAGCGGGAGCGTCCAATGAGCAGTTCTTC. Translating it yields CASSSNSLAGASNEQFF.

CDR3 coding DNA: TGTGCCAGCAGTTTACAGGGGGATAGCACAGATACGCAGTATTTT. This encodes CASSLQGDSTDTQYF. The chain is built from TRBV28 and TRBJ2-3; TRBD1 matches 7 bases. The V segment lost 2 bases and the J segment 0 bases; nucleotides outside the gene matches: 2. CDR3 length: 15 residues. Germline V lookup: CDR1 MDHEN, CDR2 SYDVKM.

The V gene is TRBV19, the J gene TRBJ1-5; tentative D call: TRBD1 (5 bases). CDR3 length: 16 residues. V was trimmed by 5 bases and J by 3 bases, leaving 17 bases between them. Germline assignment: CDR1 LNHDA and CDR2 SQIVND (reference sequence). The DNA for the CDR3 is TGTGCCAGTAGTGATGGCCCCGGGACCTTCAATCAGCCCCAGCATTTT. Its translation: CASSDGPGTFNQPQHF.

This clone was seen only a few times. The chain is built from TRBV5-1 and TRBJ1-2, with 7 bases identical to TRBD1. The CDR3 consists of 15 residues. Trimming took 4 bases from V and 6 from J; bases not matched to a gene: 12. Germline V gene data show CDR1 as SGHRS and CDR2 as YFSETQ. The CDR3 protein is CASSRPTGDDHGYTF. CDR3 coding DNA: TGCGCCAGCAGCCGTCCAACAGGGGATGACCATGGCTACACCTTC.

The rearrangement links TRBV5-1 to TRBJ2-2, with D hard to call. This CDR3 comprises 14 residues. The V gene's germline CDR1 is SGHRS and CDR2 YFSETQ. Trimming took 0 bases from V and 5 from J, leaving 8 bases between them. The CDR3 region has the DNA TGCGCCAGCAGCTTGGTAACGGAGACCGGGGAGCTGTTTTTT. Translation: CASSLVTETGELFF.

The chain joins TRBV15 to TRBJ1-2; D perhaps matches TRBD1 (5 bases). The CDR3 sequence is 14 residues long. V dropped 3 bases and J dropped 3 bases, with 11 bases sitting between them. Germline V lookup: CDR1 LNHNV, CDR2 YYDKDF (reference sequence). The CDR3 here is CATSRIQGDYGYTF. The CDR3, as DNA: TGTGCCACCAGCAGGATTCAGGGTGACTATGGCTACACCTTC.

This clone has more than one count but fewer than ten. In DNA, the CDR3 is TGCGCCAGCAGCCCTGGGGCCGGCCCTGAAGCTTTCTTT. Residues: CASSPGAGPEAFF. The chain uses TRBV5-1 and TRBJ1-1, with a tentative D call TRBD1 (5 bases). The V gene lost 4 bases and the J gene lost 6 bases, with 13 bases spanning the gap. This CDR3 region has 13 residues. Germline CDR1 and CDR2: SGHRS and YFSETQ.

The chain is built from TRBV7-9 and TRBJ1-2; 9 nucleotides match TRBD1. There are 15 residues in the CDR3. Looked up from germline, CDR1 is SEHNR and CDR2 is FQNEAQ (reference sequence). J was trimmed by 4 bases and V by 3 bases; bases with no gene match: 6. CDR3 residues: CASSFPGQGAYGYTF. As DNA, the CDR3 is TGTGCCAGCAGCTTCCCGGGACAGGGAGCCTATGGCTACACCTTC. Combining the CDR3 with reference TRBV7-9 and TRBJ1-2 gives the whole variable domain DTGVSQNPRHKITKRGQNVTFRCDPISEHNRLYWYRQTLGQGPEFLTYFQNEAQLEKSRLLSDRFSAERPKGSFSTLEIQRTEQGDSAMYLCASSFPGQGAYGYTFGSGTRLTVV.

The J gene is TRBJ1-5, the V gene TRBV19; D ambiguous. Germline assignment: CDR1 LNHDA and CDR2 SQIVND (reference sequence). Trimming left V 5 bases short and J 0 bases short, with 14 bases between. The CDR3 sequence is 16 residues long. The CDR3 spells CASSPYLGYSNQPQHF. The CDR3 region has the DNA TGTGCCAGTAGTCCCTACCTTGGGTATAGCAATCAGCCCCAGCATTTT.

This chain connects TRBV30 to TRBJ2-7, with a weak D call TRBD1 (5 bases). From germline, CDR1 is GTSNPN and CDR2 SVGIG (reference sequence). This CDR3 is 12 amino acids long. V lost 0 bases to trimming and J lost 4 bases, with 7 bases between them. In nucleotides, the CDR3 is TGTGCCTGGAGTGTGGCAGGGTACGAGCAGTACTTC. This codes for CAWSVAGYEQYF.

CDR3 in amino acids: CASSPPTGTGLGYTF. The CDR3 DNA is TGCGCCAGCAGCCCACCGACGGGGACAGGGTTAGGCTACACCTTC. This chain joins TRBV4-1 and TRBJ1-2; 9 positions match TRBD1. CDR3 length equals 15 residues. Germline V gene lookup returns CDR1 MGHRA and CDR2 YSYEKL. The V gene end was trimmed by 4 bases and the J gene end by 8 bases; junction bases not matched to a gene: 11.

This chain uses TRBV11-3 with TRBJ2-3; D is uncertain. Trimming took off 5 bases at V and 4 bases at J, with 10 bases between the two ends. Germline lookup yields CDR1 SGHNT and CDR2 YENEEA. The CDR3 sequence is 13 residues long. CDR3 amino acids: CASSPEVSDTQYF. The CDR3 DNA sequence: TGTGCCAGCAGCCCCGAAGTGTCAGATACGCAGTATTTT.

The chain employs TRBV5-1 and TRBJ2-1; no clear D gene. Trimming took off 4 bases at V and 2 bases at J, with 7 bases between the two ends. CDR3 length: 13 amino acids. Per the germline V gene, CDR1 is SGHRS and CDR2 is YFSETQ. The CDR3 DNA sequence: TGCGCCAGCAGCCCTCGGACCTACAATGAGCAGTTCTTC. Its protein is CASSPRTYNEQFF. Variable domain in full (rest from reference TRBV5-1 and TRBJ2-1): KAGVTQTPRYLIKTRGQQVTLSCSPISGHRSVSWYQQTPGQGLQFLFEYFSETQRNKGNFPGRFSGRQFSNSRSEMNVSTLELGDSALYLCASSPRTYNEQFFGPGTRLTVL.

CDR3 in DNA: TGTGCCAGCAGCCACGCCGGGAGATCAACTAATGAAAAACTGTTTTTT. Its translation is CASSHAGRSTNEKLFF. The gene calls are TRBV4-2 and TRBJ1-4; D ambiguous. Per the germline V gene, CDR1 is LGHNA and CDR2 is YNFKEQ. There are 16 residues in the CDR3. Trimming stripped 3 bases from V and 0 bases from J, with 11 bases between.

The chain combines TRBV27 with TRBJ2-1; TRBD1 is a possible D gene (5 bases). The V end was cut by 0 bases, the J end by 9 bases, with 12 bases between. The CDR3 consists of 14 residues. CDR1 and CDR2 from the germline V gene are MNHEY and SMNVEV (reference sequence). CDR3 nucleotides: TGTGCCAGCAGTTTATCGAAGGGGAACAGTGAGCAGTTCTTC. It yields the protein CASSLSKGNSEQFF.

V gene TRBV5-1 combines with J gene TRBJ2-1; 7 bases match TRBD1. The length of the CDR3 is 14 residues. Germline loops: CDR1 SGHRS, CDR2 YFSETQ. J was trimmed by 2 bases and V by 4 bases; bases with no gene match: 3. In nucleotides, the CDR3 is TGCGCCAGCAGCCCGGGACAGACCTACAATGAGCAGTTCTTC. This encodes CASSPGQTYNEQFF. The whole variable domain, filled in from reference TRBV5-1 and TRBJ2-1, reads KAGVTQTPRYLIKTRGQQVTLSCSPISGHRSVSWYQQTPGQGLQFLFEYFSETQRNKGNFPGRFSGRQFSNSRSEMNVSTLELGDSALYLCASSPGQTYNEQFFGPGTRLTVL.

This clone has only one observation. The V and J genes are TRBV7-9 and TRBJ2-3; D call uncertain. The CDR3 is made up of 14 amino acids. The germline gives CDR1 SEHNR, CDR2 FQNEAQ (reference sequence). The ends were cut back, 1 base at V and 2 bases at J, with 7 bases in the middle. The CDR3: CASSLGLVTDTQYF. The CDR3 DNA reads as TGTGCCAGCAGCTTAGGGCTAGTCACAGATACGCAGTATTTT.

V and J are TRBV27 and TRBJ1-5; D is unclear. The length of the CDR3 is 13 residues. Per the germline V gene, CDR1 is MNHEY and CDR2 is SMNVEV (reference sequence). Trimming took 5 bases from V and 3 from J, leaving 8 bases between them. The CDR3 region is CASSLRDNQPQHF. Here the CDR3 DNA reads TGTGCCAGCAGTCTAAGGGACAATCAGCCCCAGCATTTT.

The V call is TRBV5-4, the J call TRBJ2-3, with 12 nucleotides matching TRBD2. CDR1 SGHNT and CDR2 YYREEE come from the germline V gene (reference sequence). V trimming: 3 bases; J trimming: 2 bases; junction bases outside the gene matches: 4. This CDR3 comprises 16 residues. The CDR3 protein is CASSSGLAGPTDTQYF. DNA of the CDR3: TGTGCCAGCAGCTCTGGACTAGCGGGACCCACAGATACGCAGTATTTT.

The rearrangement joins TRBV18 to TRBJ1-1, with D possibly TRBD1 on 5 matching bases. V shed 1 base and J shed 0 bases, with 12 bases lying between them. CDR1 and CDR2 from the germline V gene are KGHSH and LQKENI. The CDR3 covers 16 residues. Here the CDR3 reads CASSPLQLDMNTEAFF. The CDR3 nucleotides read TGTGCCAGCTCACCACTCCAGCTGGACATGAACACTGAAGCTTTCTTT.

For the CDR3, the DNA is TGTGCCAGCAGCGCCAGCGGGACAGGGAAAGCTTTCTTT. Protein: CASSASGTGKAFF. The chain employs TRBV9 and TRBJ1-1; the match to TRBD1 covers 9 bases. J lost 9 bases, V lost 3 bases, and 6 bases had no gene match. The V gene's germline CDR1 is SGDLS and CDR2 YYNGEE. This CDR3 is built from 13 residues.

The chain is built from TRBV29-1 and TRBJ2-3, with TRBD2 matching 7 bases. J was trimmed by 0 bases and V by 7 bases; bases with no gene match: 10. CDR1 SQVTM and CDR2 ANQGSEA come from the germline V gene. This CDR3 has 15 amino acids. CDR3 sequence reads: CSAAGLAASTDTQYF. The CDR3 DNA sequence: TGCAGCGCCGCGGGGCTAGCGGCTAGCACAGATACGCAGTATTTT.

V usage is TRBV9 and J usage is TRBJ2-1; 8 bases line up with TRBD2. There are 16 residues in the CDR3. Germline V gene sequence: CDR1 SGDLS, CDR2 YYNGEE. Germline trimming cut 0 bases from V and 0 bases from J; bases unmatched to any gene: 2. CDR3 nucleotide sequence: TGTGCCAGCAGCGTAGGAAGCGGGAGCTCCTACAATGAGCAGTTCTTC. This codes for CASSVGSGSSYNEQFF.

The chain employs TRBV6-6 and TRBJ2-1; 10 bases are shared with TRBD1. The germline gives CDR1 MNHNY, CDR2 SVGAGI (reference sequence). Unmatched junction bases numbered 6, after V lost 5 bases and J lost 5 bases. The CDR3 loop spans 15 amino acids. Here the CDR3 DNA reads TGTGCCAGCAGTCAGCCGGACAGGGGGGACAATGAGCAGTTCTTC. Its translation: CASSQPDRGDNEQFF.

V is TRBV2 and J is TRBJ1-5; D remains unclear. The CDR3 has 13 amino acids. CDR1 is SNHLY and CDR2 is FYNNEI in the germline V gene. Trimming shortened V by 11 bases and J by 1 base, and 12 bases separated the two germline ends. The CDR3 nucleotides read TGTGCCTCCCGGGGAGAAAGCAATCAGCCCCAGCATTTT. Its protein product is CASRGESNQPQHF.

The genes are TRBV7-8 and TRBJ1-1; 7 bases match TRBD1. The CDR3 runs to 16 residues. Germline V gives CDR1 SGHVS, CDR2 FQNEAQ. After removal of 4 bases from V and 0 bases from J, the junction contained 8 bases not matched to a gene. The CDR3 nucleotides read TGTGCCAGCAGCTCTATTAGGACAGGTGTGAACACTGAAGCTTTCTTT. Residues: CASSSIRTGVNTEAFF.

In its sample, this clone was seen many times. The CDR3 DNA follows: TGTGCCAGCAGTGACCCCCTAAGGGGGATCTATGGCTACACCTTC. As protein: CASSDPLRGIYGYTF. The V and J genes are TRBV6-1 and TRBJ1-2; D is perhaps TRBD1 (6 bases). The CDR3 loop spans 15 amino acids. In germline, CDR1 is MNHNS, CDR2 SASEGT. The V end lost 3 bases, the J end lost 4 bases, and 15 bases lay between the germline ends.

The V call is TRBV15, the J call TRBJ2-7; 8 nucleotides agree with TRBD1. Germline lookup yields CDR1 LNHNV and CDR2 YYDKDF (reference sequence). The V segment lost 3 bases and the J segment 3 bases; nucleotides outside the gene matches: 10. The CDR3 sequence is 16 residues long. The CDR3 loop is CATSSYDRGGIYEQYF. The CDR3 bases are TGTGCCACCAGCAGCTATGACAGGGGTGGAATCTACGAGCAGTACTTC. Filled out from reference TRBV15 and TRBJ2-7, the complete variable domain reads DAMVIQNPRYQVTQFGKPVTLSCSQTLNHNVMYWYQQKSSQAPKLLFHYYDKDFNNEADTPDNFQSRRPNTSFCFLDIRSPGLGDTAMYLCATSSYDRGGIYEQYFGPGTRLTVT.

The table lists this clone with a count of one. The gene calls are TRBV19 and TRBJ2-7; the D gene could be TRBD1 or TRBD2 (5 bases each). The germline V and J ends were trimmed by 5 bases and 2 bases, with 13 bases remaining between them. From germline, CDR1 is LNHDA and CDR2 SQIVND (reference sequence). The CDR3 is made up of 14 amino acids. This CDR3 reads CASSLPGTTYEQYF. The CDR3 DNA reads as TGTGCCAGTAGTTTGCCCGGGACCACCTACGAGCAGTACTTC.

This clone was observed a single time. The V and J genes are TRBV5-6 and TRBJ2-7; 7 positions match TRBD2. CDR3 size: 15 residues. CDR1 and CDR2 from the germline V gene are SGHDT and YYEEEE. Trimming at V came to 1 base and at J to 0 bases, leaving 4 bases not matched to a gene. CDR3 DNA: TGTGCCAGCAGCTTGTTACCTAGCGGCTCCTACGAGCAGTACTTC. Translation: CASSLLPSGSYEQYF.

The chain has TRBV6-6 and TRBJ2-1; TRBD2 agrees at 8 bases. The germline CDR1 and CDR2 sequences are MNHNY and SVGAGI (reference sequence). Trimming cost V 6 bases and J 6 bases; bases outside gene matches: 13. CDR3 size: 16 residues. CDR3 sequence: CASSLSGTSIINEQFF. The CDR3 region has the DNA TGTGCCAGCAGCCTGTCGGGGACTAGTATTATCAATGAGCAGTTCTTC.